Shown below are 5 T cell receptor beta chains from a single sample sequenced in a study of low-dose radiotherapy and immunotherapy resistance in tumors. Time point defined: after trial treatment. Treatment described: LDRT plus nivolumab, ipilimumab, low-dose cyclophosphamide and aspirin (RACIN trial). TRAV and TRBV primers primed cDNA for both TCRalpha and TCRbeta. The authors amplified TCRs for about 20 PCR cycles with a constant-region primer and a V-primer adapter. A single record per CDR3 protein comes from TCRdb applying MiXCR to the reads. The data contain around 100,000 distinct CDR3 sequences, 20% to 25% of them singletons. Sequenced material: PBMCs, taken after low-dose radiotherapy plus immunotherapy. All receptors come from a female donor with ovarian cancer.

This clonotype was observed at least ten times. The rearrangement joins TRBV29-1 to TRBJ1-1; D not resolved. From germline, CDR1 is SQVTM and CDR2 ANQGSEA. Deletions cut 0 bases from V and 0 bases from J, with 11 bases between. This CDR3 spans 15 amino acids. CDR3 region: CSVEDGPRVNTEAFF. CDR3 in DNA: TGCAGCGTTGAAGATGGCCCGAGAGTGAACACTGAAGCTTTCTTT.

This clonotype has ten or more counts. This rearrangement joins TRBV6-2 or TRBV6-3 to TRBJ2-1; 9 bases fit TRBD1. Germline V gene sequence: CDR1 MNHEY, CDR2 SVGEGT. V dropped 7 bases and J dropped 2; count of bases not matched to a gene: 9. There are 16 residues in the CDR3. CDR3 DNA: TGTGCCAGCATTGGGCCGGGACAGGGTACCTACAATGAGCAGTTCTTC. Translating gives CASIGPGQGTYNEQFF.

This clonotype was counted many times. V gene TRBV24-1 combines with J gene TRBJ2-7; 9 positions agree with TRBD1. The germline gives CDR1 KGHDR, CDR2 SFDVKD. This CDR3 contains 17 residues. The V segment lost 3 bases and the J segment 1 base; nucleotides outside the gene matches: 9. CDR3 nucleotide sequence: TGTGCCACCAGTGATCCGACCGGGACAGGGATTTCCTACGAGCAGTACTTC. This gives the protein CATSDPTGTGISYEQYF.

Of note for this clonotype: A single base separates this from a much larger clone, so it may be a read error. The chain links TRBV30 to TRBJ1-1; 7 nucleotides match TRBD1. The CDR3 runs to 13 residues. Germline values: CDR1 GTSNPN, CDR2 SVGIG (reference sequence). The CDR3 DNA sequence: TGTGCCTGTAGTGTAAAAGGGGGCTCTGAAGCTTTCTTT. Translated: CACSVKGGSEAFF.

This clonotype was seen at least ten times. This sequence joins TRBV27 and TRBJ2-3, with 10 nucleotides matching TRBD2. This CDR3 is built from 15 residues. Germline V gives CDR1 MNHEY, CDR2 SMNVEV (reference sequence). Germline trimming cut 5 bases from V and 4 bases from J; bases unmatched to any gene: 6. The CDR3 region is CASSLSGGAPDTQYF. CDR3 nucleotides: TGTGCCAGCAGTCTGAGCGGGGGGGCCCCAGATACGCAGTATTTT.